This entry lists 8 T cell receptor beta chains sequenced from one sample in a study of vaccination and CD4 T cells after COVID-19. Sequencing of cultured CD4+ T cell DNA used the Oncomine TCR Beta short-read assay. A single record per CDR3 protein comes from TCRdb applying MiXCR to the PCR reads. Found here are approximately 15,000 distinct CDR3 sequences, about 55% of them singletons; the top ten hold around 4.4%. The treatment denotes: approximately nine-day PBMC culture with coronavirus spike peptide pools or control peptides (ViraFEST assay). These receptors have no known antigen. Here the sequenced sample was CD4+ T cells from blood, cultured in vitro, taken before SARS-CoV-2 vaccination. The receptor set was obtained from a human donor who had recovered from COVID-19.

In this sample, this clonotype turned up a few times. In nucleotides, the CDR3 is TGCAGTGCTAGAACAGGGATTGTAACTAATCAGCCCCAGCATTTT. This translates into CSARTGIVTNQPQHF. The rearrangement uses TRBV20-1 and TRBJ1-5; D is perhaps TRBD1 (6 bases). There are 15 residues in the CDR3. Trimming pared 2 bases from V and 4 bases from J, leaving 15 bases between. Germline CDR1 and CDR2: DFQATT and SNEGSKA (reference sequence).

This sequence joins TRBV6-1 and TRBJ1-5, with a tentative D call TRBD1 (6 bases). The germline gives CDR1 MNHNS, CDR2 SASEGT. This CDR3 comprises 20 residues. CDR3 loop: CAAVKPGAVQRLYSNQPQHF. In DNA, the CDR3 is TGTGCAGCAGTGAAGCCGGGGGCGGTTCAGCGCCTTTATAGCAATCAGCCCCAGCATTTT.

The V gene is TRBV12-3 or TRBV12-4, the J gene TRBJ1-5; maybe TRBD1 (6 bases). This CDR3 region has 15 residues. The germline V and J ends were trimmed by 5 bases and 2 bases, with 13 bases remaining between them. CDR3 loop: CASSEDSSGNQPQHF. For the CDR3, the DNA is TGTGCCAGCAGTGAGGACAGTAGCGGCAATCAGCCCCAGCATTTT.

This clonotype turned up a few times. The chain couples TRBV6-2 or TRBV6-3 to TRBJ1-5; no reliable D call. Trimming cost V 2 bases and J 3 bases, with 8 bases left between them. The CDR3 spans 14 residues. The germline V gene encodes CDR1 MNHEY and CDR2 SVGEGT. This CDR3 reads CASSYTGNNQPQHF. For the CDR3, the DNA is TGTGCCAGCAGTTACACTGGGAACAATCAGCCCCAGCATTTT.

The V gene is TRBV28, the J gene TRBJ1-2; weak D call: TRBD1 (5 bases). V shed 3 bases and J shed 8 bases, with 13 bases lying between them. The CDR3 length is 13 residues. The germline CDR1 and CDR2 sequences are MDHEN and SYDVKM. The CDR3: CASSLVRGDGYTF. CDR3 bases: TGTGCCAGCAGTTTGGTGCGGGGGGACGGCTACACCTTC.

This clonotype has a handful of counts. The chain has TRBV10-3 and TRBJ1-2, with 7 bases aligning to TRBD1. Trimming removed 2 bases from V and 6 bases from J; junction bases left unmatched: 12. The CDR3 is made up of 16 amino acids. Germline values: CDR1 ENHRY, CDR2 SYGVKD. CDR3: CAISEPGQPAGDGYTF. CDR3 in DNA: TGTGCCATCAGTGAGCCGGGACAGCCAGCAGGGGATGGCTACACCTTC.

This chain joins TRBV20-1 and TRBJ1-1, with unresolved D. V was pared by 6 bases and J by 3 bases, with 11 bases between. CDR3 length equals 12 residues. Germline V gene sequence: CDR1 DFQATT, CDR2 SNEGSKA (reference sequence). The CDR3 nucleotides read TGCAGTGCATCGAATGGAGACACTGAAGCTTTCTTT. It codes for CSASNGDTEAFF.

The chain combines TRBV5-1 with TRBJ1-1; possible D gene TRBD1, 6 bases. Trimming removed 1 base from V and 7 bases from J, with 14 bases in between. CDR3 length: 14 residues. Germline V gives CDR1 SGHRS, CDR2 YFSETQ. The CDR3 region is CASSLFLGGSEAFF. CDR3 DNA: TGCGCCAGCAGCTTGTTCCTTGGGGGCAGTGAAGCTTTCTTT.